The T cell receptor (beta chain) described here comes from a study of T cells in Graves' hyperthyroidism and ophthalmopathy. Across the study: Blood was drawn when the patient was first diagnosed and still untreated. Study-level points and caveats: In the blood, most expanded thyroid clonotypes above 0.001 appeared as well.

Germline assignment: CDR1 DFQATT and CDR2 SNEGSKA (reference sequence). This CDR3 region has 14 residues. The V and J ends lost 4 bases and 0 bases respectively, with 13 bases between them. This clonotype was detected ten times or more. Its target is unknown. RNA transcripts served as the template for amplifying TCR beta CDR3 regions. A set of HTBI primers served as the primers for a first-round RT-PCR of the TCR CDR3. One entry per CDR3 protein, called by TCRdb with MiXCR from the multiplex PCR reads. The table has 370,000 or so distinct CDR3 sequences, 13% seen once; the top ten hold 20% to 25%. The study excluded patients with uncontrolled infection, other autoimmune disease, pregnancy or lactation.

The receptor was derived from a man in his thirties or forties with Graves' hyperthyroidism that later progressed to Graves' ophthalmopathy. The sample comprised blood. The chain carries TRBV20-1 and TRBJ2-7; D gene ambiguous. CDR3 loop: CSANGPSPSYEQYF. The CDR3 bases are TGCAGTGCTAACGGCCCTTCTCCCTCCTACGAGCAGTACTTC.